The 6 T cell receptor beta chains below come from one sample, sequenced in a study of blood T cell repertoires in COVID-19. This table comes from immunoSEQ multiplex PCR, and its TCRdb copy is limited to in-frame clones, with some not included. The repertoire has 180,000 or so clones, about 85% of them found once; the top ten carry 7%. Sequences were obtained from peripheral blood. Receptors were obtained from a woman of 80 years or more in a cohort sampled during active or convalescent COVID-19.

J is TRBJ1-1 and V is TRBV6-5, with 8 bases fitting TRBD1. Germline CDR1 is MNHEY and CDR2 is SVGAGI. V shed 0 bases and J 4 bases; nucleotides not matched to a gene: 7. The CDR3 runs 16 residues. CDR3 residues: CASSYSYGTGTTEAFF. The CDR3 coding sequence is TGTGCCAGCAGTTACTCATACGGGACAGGAACCACTGAAGCTTTCTTT.

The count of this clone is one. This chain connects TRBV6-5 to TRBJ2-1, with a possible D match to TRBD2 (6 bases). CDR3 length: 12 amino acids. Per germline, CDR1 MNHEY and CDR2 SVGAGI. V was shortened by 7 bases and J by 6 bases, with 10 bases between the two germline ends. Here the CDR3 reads CASMLGGNEQFF. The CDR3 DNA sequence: TGTGCCAGCATGCTGGGGGGCAATGAGCAGTTCTTC.

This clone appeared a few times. CDR3 in amino acids: CASSLTRHNEKLFF. The CDR3 bases are TGTGCCAGCAGCTTAACCAGGCATAATGAAAAACTGTTTTTT. The chain couples TRBV7-7 to TRBJ1-4; D unresolved. Germline CDR1 reads SSHAT; CDR2 reads FNYEAQ (reference sequence). CDR3 size: 14 residues. The germline V and J ends were trimmed by 2 bases and 4 bases, with 8 bases remaining between them. The variable domain in full, completed from reference TRBV7-7 and TRBJ1-4, reads GAGVSQSPRYKVTKRGQDVTLRCDPISSHATLYWYQQALGQGPEFLTYFNYEAQPDKSGLPSDRFSAERPEGSISTLTIQRTEQRDSAMYRCASSLTRHNEKLFFGSGTQLSVL.

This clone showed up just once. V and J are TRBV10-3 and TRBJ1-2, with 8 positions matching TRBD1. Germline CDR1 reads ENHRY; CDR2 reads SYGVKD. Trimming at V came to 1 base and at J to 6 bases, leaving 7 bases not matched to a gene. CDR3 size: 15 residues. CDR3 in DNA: TGTGCCATCAGTGAGTGGGACAGGAGGTCACATGGCTACACCTTC. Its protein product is CAISEWDRRSHGYTF.

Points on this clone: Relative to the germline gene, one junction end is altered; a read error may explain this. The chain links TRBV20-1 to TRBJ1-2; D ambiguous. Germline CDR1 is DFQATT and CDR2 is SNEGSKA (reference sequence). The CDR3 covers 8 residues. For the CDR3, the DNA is TGCAGTGCTAGAGACGGGGCCTTC. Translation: CSARDGAF.

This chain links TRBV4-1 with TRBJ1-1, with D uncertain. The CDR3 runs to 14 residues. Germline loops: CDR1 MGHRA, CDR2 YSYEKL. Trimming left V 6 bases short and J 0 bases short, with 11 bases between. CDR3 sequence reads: CASRRRWMNTEAFF. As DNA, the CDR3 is TGCGCCAGCAGGAGGAGGTGGATGAACACTGAAGCTTTCTTT.